This entry concerns a single T cell receptor beta chain. Its antigen is unknown. Each TCR beta library was made by quantitative 5'-RACE that incorporated molecular barcodes. A single record per CDR3 protein comes from TCRdb applying MiXCR to the 5' RACE reads. The table lists 200,000 to 250,000 distinct CDR3 sequences, approximately 16% of them singletons. Germline V gene sequence: CDR1 SEHNR, CDR2 FQNEAQ (reference sequence). This CDR3 has 14 amino acids. Trimming stripped 5 bases from V and 2 bases from J, with 13 bases between. This entry is derived from a study of CD8 T cells in ankylosing spondylitis. Findings and caveats of the study: Significantly higher representation of disease-linked clones was reported for matched ankylosing spondylitis synovial fluid. A TCR beta motif of 7 or 8 highly homologous variants appeared characteristic of ankylosing spondylitis blood.

Material: blood, either unsorted or a sorted T cell fraction (not recorded which). The chain has TRBV7-9 and TRBJ2-7, with no clear D. The TCR sequence derives from a male donor with ankylosing spondylitis. DNA for the CDR3: TGTGCCAGCAGCCTAATAACAACTGCCTACGAGCAGTACTTC. As protein: CASSLITTAYEQYF. Full variable domain (rest looked up from reference TRBV7-9 and TRBJ2-7): DTGVSQNPRHKITKRGQNVTFRCDPISEHNRLYWYRQTLGQGPEFLTYFQNEAQLEKSRLLSDRFSAERPKGSFSTLEIQRTEQGDSAMYLCASSLITTAYEQYFGPGTRLTVT.